These 22 T cell receptor beta chains share one sample of origin, sequenced in a study of cytotoxic CD8 clonotypes in ibrutinib-treated CLL. Profiled with immunoSEQ multiplex PCR; TCRdb holds only in-frame clones, not every one. The data contain some 130,000 clones, about 91% of them singletons. Source: PBMCs, taken after 12 months of ibrutinib treatment. Receptor source: a human donor with chronic lymphocytic leukemia.

The V gene is TRBV9, the J gene TRBJ2-2; D ambiguous. The V end lost 0 bases, the J end lost 2 bases, and 14 bases lay between the germline ends. Looked up from germline, CDR1 is SGDLS and CDR2 is YYNGEE. CDR3 length: 17 amino acids. The CDR3 nucleotides are TGTGCCAGCAGCGTAGCTCATGGGAAAAGAAACACCGGGGAGCTGTTTTTT. This translates into CASSVAHGKRNTGELFF.

The V call is TRBV18, the J call TRBJ2-7; D not resolved. The germline V gene has CDR1 KGHSH and CDR2 LQKENI. The ends were cut back, 1 base at V and 7 bases at J, with 17 bases in the middle. The CDR3 contains 15 residues. The CDR3 DNA reads as TGTGCCAGCTCACCACGATTAGAACTCTCATGGGAGCAGTACTTC. Translated, it gives CASSPRLELSWEQYF.

This sequence joins TRBV5-1 and TRBJ1-1; perhaps TRBD1 as D (6 bases). Between the trimmed V and J ends, which lost 0 bases and 4 bases, there was a span of 10 bases. Germline CDR1 SGHRS, CDR2 YFSETQ. The CDR3 sequence is 14 residues long. The DNA for the CDR3 is TGCGCCAGCAGCTTGGAGGACAGTGGCACTGAAGCTTTCTTT. Encoded protein: CASSLEDSGTEAFF.

The genes are TRBV28 and TRBJ2-1; 12 bases match TRBD2. The CDR3 is made up of 15 amino acids. After removal of 5 bases from V and 3 bases from J, the junction contained 2 bases not matched to a gene. Germline V gives CDR1 MDHEN, CDR2 SYDVKM. The CDR3 region is CASSRTSGNYNEQFF. CDR3 nucleotides: TGTGCCAGCAGTAGGACTAGCGGGAACTACAATGAGCAGTTCTTC.

V and J are TRBV6-5 and TRBJ2-7; TRBD1 might be the D (6 bases). The CDR3 extends over 13 amino acids. The V and J ends lost 2 bases and 2 bases respectively, with 7 bases between them. Germline-derived CDR1 and CDR2 are MNHEY and SVGAGI. The CDR3 protein is CASSYAGAYEQYF. The CDR3 DNA follows: TGTGCCAGCAGTTACGCAGGGGCCTACGAGCAGTACTTC.

The rearrangement links TRBV29-1 to TRBJ1-2, with TRBD1 matching 8 bases. CDR1 and CDR2 (germline): SQVTM, ANQGSEA. V was clipped by 3 bases and J by 4 bases; unmatched bases: 16. The CDR3 extends over 17 amino acids. The CDR3 region has the DNA TGCAGCGTTGAGGAGCATCTAGGAACAGGGGGTTCCTATGGCTACACCTTC. This sequence encodes CSVEEHLGTGGSYGYTF.

The chain recombines TRBV4-3 with TRBJ2-7; 12 nucleotides agree with TRBD2. The germline V gene has CDR1 LGHNA and CDR2 YSLEER. The V gene end was trimmed by 1 base and the J gene end by 4 bases; junction bases not matched to a gene: 2. This CDR3 comprises 15 residues. CDR3 nucleotide sequence: TGCGCCAGCAGCCAAGGGACTAGCGGGATATACGAGCAGTACTTC. This gives the protein CASSQGTSGIYEQYF.

V is TRBV18 and J is TRBJ2-1; TRBD2 matches 12 bases. Looked up from germline, CDR1 is KGHSH and CDR2 is LQKENI. Losses at the gene ends were 2 bases for V and 8 bases for J; bases not matched to a gene: 4. The CDR3 has 15 amino acids. This CDR3 reads CASSPGTSGPHEQFF. CDR3 nucleotides: TGTGCCAGCTCACCAGGGACTAGCGGGCCCCATGAGCAGTTCTTC.

A single count supports this clone. The V call is TRBV18, the J call TRBJ2-2; the D gene is possibly TRBD2 (5 bases). Trimming left V 1 base short and J 1 base short, with 10 bases between. This CDR3 has 16 amino acids. The germline gives CDR1 KGHSH, CDR2 LQKENI. CDR3 nucleotides: TGTGCCAGCTCACCACAGAGCGGCCAGAACACCGGGGAGCTGTTTTTT. It specifies CASSPQSGQNTGELFF.

The V call is TRBV10-2, the J call TRBJ2-1; TRBD2 matches 7 bases. Losses at the gene ends were 4 bases for V and 0 bases for J; bases not matched to a gene: 3. CDR1 is WSHSY and CDR2 is SAAADI in the germline V gene. This CDR3 is 15 amino acids long. The CDR3 coding sequence is TGCGCCAGCAGTGGGGGGGGAAGCTCCTACAATGAGCAGTTCTTC. This encodes CASSGGGSSYNEQFF.

The V call is TRBV6-4, the J call TRBJ2-3; 8 bases map to TRBD2. The length of the CDR3 is 17 residues. With V trimmed by 0 bases and J by 2 bases, 7 bases remained unmatched. Looked up from germline, CDR1 is MRHNA and CDR2 is SNTAGT. The CDR3 DNA reads TGTGCCAGCAGTGACTCGATTGCGGGAGGATCCACAGATACGCAGTATTTT. It codes for CASSDSIAGGSTDTQYF.

The J gene is TRBJ2-7, the V gene TRBV7-2, with D unclear. V was shortened by 4 bases and J by 2 bases, with 6 bases between the two germline ends. Per germline, CDR1 SGHTA and CDR2 FQGNSA. CDR3 length: 12 residues. The CDR3 reads CASSSAPYEQYF. In nucleotides, the CDR3 is TGTGCCAGCAGCTCAGCACCCTACGAGCAGTACTTC.

The J gene is TRBJ2-5, the V gene TRBV6-6; perhaps D is TRBD1 or TRBD2 (5 bases each). The germline V and J ends were trimmed by 5 bases and 8 bases, with 15 bases remaining between them. Germline V gives CDR1 MNHNY, CDR2 SVGAGI (reference sequence). This CDR3 is built from 13 residues. CDR3 amino acids: CASSTGPIDTQYF. The CDR3 region has the DNA TGTGCCAGCAGTACGGGACCTATTGACACCCAGTACTTC.

The rearrangement uses TRBV5-1 and TRBJ1-2; D may be TRBD1 (5 bases). The CDR3 spans 15 residues. Trimming took 0 bases from V and 0 from J, leaving 9 bases between them. Germline V gene data show CDR1 as SGHRS and CDR2 as YFSETQ. CDR3 nucleotide sequence: TGCGCCAGCAGCTTGGGCGGGACTGCTAACTATGGCTACACCTTC. This gives the protein CASSLGGTANYGYTF.

The chain uses TRBV5-1 and TRBJ2-5, with D uncertain. The V gene's germline CDR1 is SGHRS and CDR2 YFSETQ. The ends were cut back, 3 bases at V and 1 base at J, with 7 bases in the middle. This CDR3 has 13 amino acids. This chain's CDR3 is CASSSQVQETQYF. The CDR3 DNA reads as TGCGCCAGCAGCTCGCAAGTCCAAGAGACCCAGTACTTC.

The chain is built from TRBV28 and TRBJ2-1; D is undetermined. CDR1 and CDR2 from the germline V gene are MDHEN and SYDVKM. Trimming took off 3 bases at V and 10 bases at J, with 16 bases between the two ends. The CDR3 runs to 14 residues. CDR3 in amino acids: CASSFSPKVEEQFF. In DNA, the CDR3 is TGTGCCAGCAGTTTTTCCCCCAAAGTGGAGGAGCAGTTCTTC.

The chain couples TRBV18 to TRBJ2-7; D gene ambiguous. The V gene lost 6 bases and the J gene lost 0 bases, with 6 bases spanning the gap. Germline CDR1 KGHSH, CDR2 LQKENI. The CDR3 loop spans 12 amino acids. The CDR3: CASSHSSYEQYF. DNA for the CDR3: TGTGCCAGCTCCCACAGCTCCTACGAGCAGTACTTC. Full variable domain (outside the CDR3, taken from reference TRBV18 and TRBJ2-7): NAGVMQNPRHLVRRRGQEARLRCSPMKGHSHVYWYRQLPEEGLKFMVYLQKENIIDESGMPKERFSAEFPKEGPSILRIQQVVRGDSAAYFCASSHSSYEQYFGPGTRLTVT.

This chain joins TRBV4-1 and TRBJ2-5; no clear D gene. V was clipped by 0 bases and J by 0 bases, with 5 bases between them. CDR1 is MGHRA and CDR2 is YSYEKL in the germline V gene. This CDR3 has 14 residues. The CDR3 loop reads CASSQDNYQETQYF. As DNA, the CDR3 is TGCGCCAGCAGCCAAGATAACTACCAAGAGACCCAGTACTTC.

The rearrangement uses TRBV28 and TRBJ1-2; 8 nucleotides line up with TRBD1. The CDR3 length is 14 residues. The V segment lost 8 bases and the J segment 3 bases; nucleotides outside the gene matches: 8. Germline V gene sequence: CDR1 MDHEN, CDR2 SYDVKM. CDR3 nucleotides: TGTGCCAGCGGTACACAGGGGGTTCACTATGGCTACACCTTC. It codes for CASGTQGVHYGYTF.

The V and J genes are TRBV6-5 and TRBJ1-3; perhaps TRBD1 as D (5 bases). CDR1 is MNHEY and CDR2 is SVGAGI in the germline V gene. Trimming took off 6 bases at V and 3 bases at J, with 12 bases between the two ends. The CDR3 has 14 residues. In DNA, the CDR3 is TGTGCCAGCAGCCGATTTGGGGGTGGAAACACCATATATTTT. Protein sequence: CASSRFGGGNTIYF.

The CDR3 here is CASSVRGTSNNEQFF. CDR3 nucleotides: TGTGCCAGCAGCGTACGCGGGACGTCGAACAATGAGCAGTTCTTC. This sequence joins TRBV7-9 and TRBJ2-1; a possible D gene is TRBD2 (6 bases). The V gene's germline CDR1 is SEHNR and CDR2 FQNEAQ (reference sequence). V was pared by 5 bases and J by 5 bases, with 16 bases between. This CDR3 region has 15 residues.

The chain's CDR3 is CASRFGTSGSQEQFF. The CDR3 DNA reads as TGTGCCAGCAGATTTGGGACTAGCGGGAGTCAAGAGCAGTTCTTC. J is TRBJ2-1 and V is TRBV28; TRBD2 aligns across 14 bases. This CDR3 comprises 15 residues. The junction had 8 bases not matched to a gene; V was cut back by 6 bases and J by 10 bases. Germline V lookup: CDR1 MDHEN, CDR2 SYDVKM.